At least ten counts were recorded for the clone carrying this T cell receptor beta chain. Its antigen remains unidentified. TCR beta CDR3 regions were amplified from RNA transcripts. The HTBI primer set served for first-round RT-PCR of the TCR CDR3. TCRdb reprocessed the multiplex PCR reads via MiXCR and lists one record per CDR3 protein. The sample has 300,000 to 450,000 distinct CDR3 sequences; 13% are singletons. This record comes from a study of T cells in Graves' hyperthyroidism and ophthalmopathy. General study points: Ophthalmopathy, as predicted by the model, came a median approximately 6.5 months after the prediction. Most thyroid clonotypes that were expanded above 0.001 also turned up in blood.

The germline gives CDR1 MNHNS, CDR2 SASEGT. The CDR3 is 12 amino acids. Deletions cut 2 bases from V and 6 bases from J, with 7 bases between. Any symptoms of ophthalmopathy came after the first hyperthyroidism diagnosis, from which the blood sample dates. The PBMCs studied were ones that came from roughly 9.1 ml fresh peripheral blood. The chain joins TRBV6-1 to TRBJ1-2; D unclear. The clonotype originates from a man aged 30 to 39 with Graves' hyperthyroidism that later progressed to Graves' ophthalmopathy. Sequenced material: blood. This CDR3 is CASSERRDGYTF. The CDR3 bases are TGTGCCAGCAGTGAACGACGAGATGGCTACACCTTC.